The clone carrying this T cell receptor beta chain has just a few counts. The data belong to a study of shared T cell receptors in the human thymus. Sequenced by immunoSEQ multiplex PCR; TCRdb stores in-frame clones only, minus some. The sample shows roughly 710,000 clones, 80% to 90% of them seen only once. Germline V gene lookup returns CDR1 SQVTM and CDR2 ANQGSEA. Deletions cut 5 bases from V and 7 bases from J, with 21 bases between. This CDR3 is built from 15 residues. The same data also went into a second study, on human thymus T cells. That paper adds: Gene usage (both V and J) appeared biased in thymic and blood repertoires. Related studies noted strongly shared thymic repertoires across unrelated people.

Specimen: thymocytes. The sequence was collected from a girl less than two years old with a congenital heart defect. The chain carries TRBV29-1 and TRBJ2-1; maybe TRBD1 (5 bases). In nucleotides, the CDR3 is TGCAGCGTTAGATTAGGACCAGATAGGGGAAATGAGCAGTTCTTC. It specifies CSVRLGPDRGNEQFF.